The entry below gives a single T cell receptor (beta chain) sequence along with its context. In this sample, this clonotype turned up many times. Its antigen remains unidentified. The sample holds no much larger clone one base away, and base qualities are not on file. Libraries from unsorted PBMCs were made from 2 million PBMCs kept in RNAlater at -80 degrees C until RNA extraction. The multiple sclerosis patients were enrolled in a US clinical protocol that used magnetic resonance imaging to evaluate disease progression. Peripheral blood underwent Ficoll-Hypaque density gradient centrifugation to isolate PBMCs, which were then cryopreserved in liquid nitrogen. This specimen comes from a study of neurological immune-mediated disorders (dated by TCRdb to between 2018 and 2021). General notes on the study: Among the 34 multiple sclerosis patients, relapsing-remitting MS was present in 31 and secondary progressive MS was present in 3. Peripheral blood TCR-beta repertoires from HTLV-I-associated myelopathy (HAM/TSP) patients, multiple sclerosis patients and healthy controls were compared by UMI-based sequencing. The approximately 96 TCR-beta libraries covered PBMC samples along with longitudinal samples, technical triplicates, and paired sorted CD4+ and CD8+ T-cell subsets. Of the 60 to 70 subjects in the cohort, about 14 were HAM/TSP patients, roughly 34 were multiple sclerosis patients, and roughly 20 were healthy controls. General conclusions and limits of the study: No identical CDR3 amino acid sequences were shared among expanded clones across subjects, suggesting private TCR-beta repertoires in all groups. In phylogenetic analysis, the repertoires of 18 of 34 MS patients grouped into a cluster of related CDR3 sequences, which suggests a possible signature at the repertoire level. TCR clonal expansion was highest in HAM/TSP patients and lowest in MS patients, with MS patients falling below even healthy controls. The MS cluster was not associated with any clinical or MRI features, and the authors stated that larger cohorts are needed.

cDNA synthesis used template-switch 5'RACE with a primer carrying a 10-nucleotide random unique molecular identifier tagging each TCR transcript. Every sequencing run covered 15-18 subjects and yielded more than 160 million TCR-beta sequences. Total RNA was extracted with the RNeasy kit. The KAPA Real-time Library Amplification kit was used to amplify TCR-beta VDJ regions with primers for the TCR constant region and the 5'RACE anchor. Sample indexes and Illumina adaptors were added in a first PCR, and a second PCR then increased library yield. After Ampure bead purification, the TCR product of roughly 650 bp was size-selected on a 2% E-gel SizeSelection system. Library quality was checked on a Bioanalyzer, concentration was measured with Qubit, and libraries were quantified with the Kapa Library Quantification kit before pooling. Paired-end 2 x 150 bp sequencing of the libraries was performed on an Illumina HiSeq 2500. To increase sequence diversity, roughly 24-30% phiX was spiked into each library pool. Processing in the source paper ran as follows. The quality-filtered reads were processed with the UMI-based MiGEC pipeline, whose error correction step removed more than 80% of the raw TCR sequences. VDJ genes were aligned to IMGT germline references, and each clonotype was defined by a unique CDR3 amino acid sequence together with V-J genes. Clonal expansion, Shannon diversity, and CDR3 relatedness (CalcPairwiseDistances, ClusterSamples) were evaluated with VDJtools, and phylogenetic trees were built with CLCbio workbench. Expanded clones were defined as having at least 8 unique UMIs, based on coefficient-of-variation modelling across technical triplicates. TCRdb reran the public reads through fastp at Q25 and MiXCR, keeping productive beta chains. Each record represents a unique CDR3 protein, reported with the most common genes and DNA among its rows. The V and J calls and clone size are TCRdb's, not the authors'. In all, the sample holds over 35,000 distinct CDR3 sequences, and 2.5% of those were seen once. Around 12% of the sample is taken by the ten largest.

Including cysteine and phenylalanine, the CDR3 has 13 amino acids. Only the CDR3 portion is preserved as DNA: 39 bases, with reading frame beginning at the first base. CDR1 and CDR2 (LGHDT, YNNKEL) derive from the germline V gene (reference sequence). Trimming removed 8 bases from V and 8 bases from J; the gene matches leave 10 bases unexplained. The receptor's source is a man aged 30 to 45 with multiple sclerosis. This chain is built from TRBV3-1 and TRBJ1-2; TRBD1 fits 8 bases in the junction. Sequenced material: PBMCs. CDR3 sequence: CASRGQGRLGYTF. The bases are TGTGCCAGCCGCGGACAGGGCCGATTGGGCTACACCTTC.